A selection of T cell receptor beta chains follows, all from one sample in a study of blood T cell repertoires in COVID-19. Some clones are missing from TCRdb's copy, which holds only in-frame ones; the method was immunoSEQ multiplex PCR. The sample consists of under 150,000 clones, approximately 83% of them appearing once. Material: peripheral blood. The receptors shown here come from a woman in her forties or fifties who had recovered from COVID-19. The conserved cysteine and the conserved F or W are not part of the CDR3 here. Each record gives: CDR3 protein, V gene, J gene.

CDR3 protein: SARQGSLPEQY; V gene: TRBV29-1; J gene: TRBJ2-7
CDR3 protein: ASSFVPGLASGEQF; V gene: TRBV7-2; J gene: TRBJ2-1
CDR3 protein: AISTGFSTDTQY; V gene: TRBV10-3; J gene: TRBJ2-3
CDR3 protein: ASTPIGVTDTQY; V gene: TRBV7-9; J gene: TRBJ2-3
CDR3 protein: ASSARGASYEQY; V gene: TRBV19; J gene: TRBJ2-7
CDR3 protein: SVDLTGVIDTEAF; V gene: TRBV29-1; J gene: TRBJ1-1
CDR3 protein: ASSTVIGNRNQPQH; V gene: TRBV19; J gene: TRBJ1-5
CDR3 protein: ASSVDVDMNTEAF; V gene: TRBV9; J gene: TRBJ1-1
CDR3 protein: ASSQPLGGTSTDTQY; V gene: TRBV7-9; J gene: TRBJ2-3
CDR3 protein: ASSPGGVGDNNSPLH; V gene: TRBV5-5; J gene: TRBJ1-6
CDR3 protein: ASSPFGSGGRETQY; V gene: TRBV27; J gene: TRBJ2-5
CDR3 protein: ASSLHLDRGVNSPLH; V gene: TRBV4-2; J gene: TRBJ1-6
CDR3 protein: ASSLDSSSTEAF; V gene: TRBV5-4; J gene: TRBJ1-1
CDR3 protein: ASSWALAADFETQY; V gene: TRBV11-3; J gene: TRBJ2-5
CDR3 protein: ASSLEGKLF; V gene: TRBV27; J gene: TRBJ1-4
CDR3 protein: ASGLDRGDEQF; V gene: TRBV27; J gene: TRBJ2-1
CDR3 protein: ASSSAPQGVGWEQY; V gene: TRBV5-1; J gene: TRBJ2-7
CDR3 protein: ASSRRRGVNYGYT; V gene: TRBV28; J gene: TRBJ1-2
CDR3 protein: ASSLAQGVYTEAF; V gene: TRBV7-2; J gene: TRBJ1-1
CDR3 protein: ASSLGLAGRSETQY; V gene: TRBV5-1; J gene: TRBJ2-5
CDR3 protein: ASSPQARGLGNTIY; V gene: TRBV25-1; J gene: TRBJ1-3
CDR3 protein: ASSPWTGEVPYRT; V gene: TRBV4-1; J gene: TRBJ1-2
CDR3 protein: ASSSPRQRGGRKDTQY; V gene: TRBV3-1/TRBV3-2; J gene: TRBJ2-3
CDR3 protein: AIRGESQRHTIY; V gene: TRBV10-3; J gene: TRBJ1-3
CDR3 protein: ATSDFVQGRETQY; V gene: TRBV24-1; J gene: TRBJ2-5
CDR3 protein: ASSFSGVIETQY; V gene: TRBV7-2; J gene: TRBJ2-5
CDR3 protein: ASSQGVTQY; V gene: TRBV6-2/TRBV6-3; J gene: TRBJ2-5
CDR3 protein: ASSPFEGTTQETQY; V gene: TRBV4-1; J gene: TRBJ2-5
CDR3 protein: ASSRRTGAPLY; V gene: TRBV4-3; J gene: TRBJ1-2
CDR3 protein: ASSIVGGIQAAAF; V gene: TRBV19; J gene: TRBJ1-1
CDR3 protein: ASAPGNQPQH; V gene: TRBV6-6; J gene: TRBJ1-5
CDR3 protein: ASSQGTSLETQY; V gene: TRBV7-7; J gene: TRBJ2-5
CDR3 protein: ASSQDRGRAYTYNEQF; V gene: TRBV4-1; J gene: TRBJ2-1
CDR3 protein: ASSVGTSYEQY; V gene: TRBV2; J gene: TRBJ2-7
CDR3 protein: ASSPRREHEKLF; V gene: TRBV18; J gene: TRBJ1-4
CDR3 protein: ASSPKAGGPQEQY; V gene: TRBV7-2; J gene: TRBJ2-7
CDR3 protein: ASSLGQRGATDTQY; V gene: TRBV5-1; J gene: TRBJ2-3
CDR3 protein: ASSQAPRGGPGLKQF; V gene: TRBV4-1; J gene: TRBJ2-1
CDR3 protein: ASSSGTGDWNEQY; V gene: TRBV5-1; J gene: TRBJ2-7
CDR3 protein: ASSKHRGPYSYEQY; V gene: TRBV21-1; J gene: TRBJ2-7
CDR3 protein: ASSQEFTSVTTDTQY; V gene: TRBV4-2; J gene: TRBJ2-3
CDR3 protein: ASSLETGTSRGYEQF; V gene: TRBV7-2; J gene: TRBJ2-1
CDR3 protein: ASSETAAGSPLH; V gene: TRBV2; J gene: TRBJ1-6
CDR3 protein: ASSLVTGQGGGYT; V gene: TRBV5-1; J gene: TRBJ1-2
CDR3 protein: ASSLVGTGLYGYT; V gene: TRBV5-1; J gene: TRBJ1-2
CDR3 protein: ASRLRGVEQY; V gene: TRBV11-3; J gene: TRBJ2-7
CDR3 protein: ASSFRGGTPIMEQF; V gene: TRBV7-3; J gene: TRBJ2-1
CDR3 protein: ASSPPGGETQY; V gene: TRBV18; J gene: TRBJ2-5
CDR3 protein: ASSQDRGTGYHEQY; V gene: TRBV14; J gene: TRBJ2-7
CDR3 protein: AGRTGESGYT; V gene: TRBV6-5; J gene: TRBJ1-2
CDR3 protein: ASSPGTGSSYEQY; V gene: TRBV11-2; J gene: TRBJ2-7